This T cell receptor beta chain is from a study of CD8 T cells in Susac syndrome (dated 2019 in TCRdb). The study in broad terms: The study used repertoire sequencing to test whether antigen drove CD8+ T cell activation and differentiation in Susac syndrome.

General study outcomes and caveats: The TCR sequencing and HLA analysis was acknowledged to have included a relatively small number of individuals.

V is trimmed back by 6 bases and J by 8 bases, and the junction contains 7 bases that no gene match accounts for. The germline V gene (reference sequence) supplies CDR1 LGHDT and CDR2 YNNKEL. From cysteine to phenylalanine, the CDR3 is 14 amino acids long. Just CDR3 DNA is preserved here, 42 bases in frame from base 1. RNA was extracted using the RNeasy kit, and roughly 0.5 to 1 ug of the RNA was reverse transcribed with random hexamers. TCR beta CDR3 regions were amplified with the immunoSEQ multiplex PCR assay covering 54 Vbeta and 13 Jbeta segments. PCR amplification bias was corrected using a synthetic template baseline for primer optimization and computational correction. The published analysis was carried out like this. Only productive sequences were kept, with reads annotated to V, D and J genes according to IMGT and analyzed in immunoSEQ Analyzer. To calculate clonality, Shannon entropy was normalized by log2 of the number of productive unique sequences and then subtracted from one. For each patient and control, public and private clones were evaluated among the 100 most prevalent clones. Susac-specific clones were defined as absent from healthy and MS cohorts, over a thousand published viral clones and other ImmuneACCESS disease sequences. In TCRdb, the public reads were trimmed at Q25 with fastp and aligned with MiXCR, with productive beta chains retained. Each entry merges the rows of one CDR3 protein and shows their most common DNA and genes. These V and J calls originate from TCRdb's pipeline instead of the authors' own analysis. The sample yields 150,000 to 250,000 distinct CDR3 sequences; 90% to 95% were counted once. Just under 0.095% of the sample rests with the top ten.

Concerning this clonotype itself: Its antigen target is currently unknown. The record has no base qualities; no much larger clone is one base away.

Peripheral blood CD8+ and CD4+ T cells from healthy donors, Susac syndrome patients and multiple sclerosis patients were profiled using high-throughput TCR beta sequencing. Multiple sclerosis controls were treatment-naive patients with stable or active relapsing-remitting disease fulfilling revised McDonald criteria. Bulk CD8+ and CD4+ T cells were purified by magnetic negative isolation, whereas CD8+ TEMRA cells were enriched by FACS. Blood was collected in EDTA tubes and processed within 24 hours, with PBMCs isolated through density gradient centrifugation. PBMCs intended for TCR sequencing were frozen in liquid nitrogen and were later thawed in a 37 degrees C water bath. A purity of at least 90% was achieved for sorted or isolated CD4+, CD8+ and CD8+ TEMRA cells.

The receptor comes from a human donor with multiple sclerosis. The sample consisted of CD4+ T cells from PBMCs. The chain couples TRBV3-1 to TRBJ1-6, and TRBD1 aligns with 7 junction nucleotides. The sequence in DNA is TGTGCCAGCAGGCCGACAGGGTCGCATTCACCCCTCCACTTT. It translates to CASRPTGSHSPLHF. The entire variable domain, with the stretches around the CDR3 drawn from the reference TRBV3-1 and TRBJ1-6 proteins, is DTAVSQTPKYLVTQMGNDKSIKCEQNLGHDTMYWYKQDSKKFLKIMFSYNNKELIINETVPNRFSPKSPDKAHLNLHINSLELGDSAVYFCASRPTGSHSPLHFGNGTRLTVT.